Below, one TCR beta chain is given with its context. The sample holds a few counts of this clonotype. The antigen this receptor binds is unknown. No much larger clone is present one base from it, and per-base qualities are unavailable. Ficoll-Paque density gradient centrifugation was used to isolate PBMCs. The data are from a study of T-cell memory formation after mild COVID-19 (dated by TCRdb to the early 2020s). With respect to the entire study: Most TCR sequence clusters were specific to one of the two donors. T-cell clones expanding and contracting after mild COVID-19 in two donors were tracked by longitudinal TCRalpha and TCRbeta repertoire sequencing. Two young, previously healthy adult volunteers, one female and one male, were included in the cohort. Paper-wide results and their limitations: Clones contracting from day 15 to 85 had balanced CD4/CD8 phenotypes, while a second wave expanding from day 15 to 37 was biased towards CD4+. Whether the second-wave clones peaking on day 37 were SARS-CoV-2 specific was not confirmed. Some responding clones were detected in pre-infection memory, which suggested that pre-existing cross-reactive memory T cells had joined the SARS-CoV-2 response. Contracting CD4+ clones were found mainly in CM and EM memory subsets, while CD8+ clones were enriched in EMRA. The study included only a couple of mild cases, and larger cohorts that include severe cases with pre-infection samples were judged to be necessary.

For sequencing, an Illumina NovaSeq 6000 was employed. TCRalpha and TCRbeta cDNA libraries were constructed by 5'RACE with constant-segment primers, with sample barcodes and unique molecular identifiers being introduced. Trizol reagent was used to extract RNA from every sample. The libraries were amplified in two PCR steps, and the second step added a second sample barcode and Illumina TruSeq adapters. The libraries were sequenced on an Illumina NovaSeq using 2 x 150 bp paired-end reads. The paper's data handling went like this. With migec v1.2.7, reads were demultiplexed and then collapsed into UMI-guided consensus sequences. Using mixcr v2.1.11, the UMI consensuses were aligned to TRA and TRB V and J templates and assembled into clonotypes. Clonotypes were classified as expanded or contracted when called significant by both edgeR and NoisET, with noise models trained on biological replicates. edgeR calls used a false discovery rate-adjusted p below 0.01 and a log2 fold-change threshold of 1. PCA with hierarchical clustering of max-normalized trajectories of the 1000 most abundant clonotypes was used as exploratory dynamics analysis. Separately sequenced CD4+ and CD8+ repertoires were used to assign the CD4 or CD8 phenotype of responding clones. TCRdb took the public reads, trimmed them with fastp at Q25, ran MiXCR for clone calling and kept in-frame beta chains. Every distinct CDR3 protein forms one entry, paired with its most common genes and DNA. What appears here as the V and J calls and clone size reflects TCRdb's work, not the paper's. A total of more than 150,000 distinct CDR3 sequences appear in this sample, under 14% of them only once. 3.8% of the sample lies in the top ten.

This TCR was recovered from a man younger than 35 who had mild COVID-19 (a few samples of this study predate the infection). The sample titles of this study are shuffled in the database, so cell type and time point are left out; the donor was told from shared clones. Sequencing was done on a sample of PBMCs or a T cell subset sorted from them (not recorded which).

The DNA sequence is TGTGCCAGCAGCCAAGACAGGGACCAGAGCACTGAAGCTTTCTTT. This translates into CASSQDRDQSTEAFF. The V gene is TRBV4-2 and the J gene is TRBJ1-1, with a weak D call of TRBD1 (5 bases match). As encoded in the germline V gene, CDR1 is LGHNA while CDR2 is YNFKEQ. The CDR3, cysteine through phenylalanine, is 15 amino acids long. Left in the record is the CDR3 DNA by itself, 45 bases read in frame from the first base. V is pared back by 0 bases and J by 4 bases, with 12 bases lying between the germline termini.